This T cell receptor (beta chain) was identified in a study of glioma-infiltrating T cells after dendritic cell vaccination. Regarding time point: after dendritic cell vaccination, including at tumor progression/relapse. The protocol was immunoSEQ multiplex PCR, while the TCRdb copy is restricted to in-frame clones and leaves out a portion. The sample has 80,000 to 100,000 clones, around 80% seen once. This clone showed up many times. The receptor comes from a human donor with glioblastoma. The sample in question was blood, obtained after dendritic cell vaccination.

CDR3 coding DNA: TGTGCCAGTACCATAGGGGTGGGAAATGATCAGCCCCAGCATTTT. This translates into CASTIGVGNDQPQHF. The genes are TRBV19 and TRBJ1-5; D perhaps matches TRBD1 (5 bases). The V gene lost 7 bases and the J gene lost 5 bases, with 18 bases spanning the gap. CDR3 length equals 15 residues. Germline-derived CDR1 and CDR2 are LNHDA and SQIVND (reference sequence).